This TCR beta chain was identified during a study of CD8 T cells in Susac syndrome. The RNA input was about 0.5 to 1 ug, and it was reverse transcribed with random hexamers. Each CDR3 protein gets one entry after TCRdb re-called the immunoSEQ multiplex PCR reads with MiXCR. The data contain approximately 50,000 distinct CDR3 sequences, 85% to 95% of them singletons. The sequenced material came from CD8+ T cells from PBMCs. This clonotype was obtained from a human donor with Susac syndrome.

CDR3 DNA: TGTGCCACCAGCAGGAGACTAGCCCTTACTACGCAGTATTTT. It is translated as CATSRRLALTTQYF. The chain recombines TRBV15 with TRBJ2-3, with 7 nucleotides matching TRBD2. The CDR3 runs 14 residues. Looked up from germline, CDR1 is LNHNV and CDR2 is YYDKDF (reference sequence). V gave up 3 bases and J gave up 8 bases; unmatched junction bases: 8.